This T cell receptor (beta chain) was sequenced for a study of cytomegalovirus exposure and HLA in healthy donors. Study summary: As released early, the data held 75 million to 90 million unique TCRs from HLA-typed donors. Study-wide points: As a later analysis revealed, most CMV-associated TCR beta chains appeared HLA-restricted.

The PCR made use of 60 Vbeta and 13 Jbeta primers. TCRdb's table, derived via immunoSEQ multiplex PCR, lists solely in-frame clones and lacks some. The sample contains roughly 220,000 clones, 82% of which appear only once. A remark on this clone: Its antigen remains unidentified.

Germline CDR1 and CDR2: ENHRY and SYGVKD. V lost 4 bases and J 0 bases, leaving 12 bases between the germline ends. The CDR3 length is 15 residues. The V call is TRBV10-3, the J call TRBJ1-1; the D is unclear. Sequences were obtained from PBMCs. The sequence was collected from a woman aged 40-49 years in good health and CMV-seronegative. In DNA, the CDR3 is TGTGCCATCAGTGGCGGGTCCCATATGAACACTGAAGCTTTCTTT. This gives the protein CAISGGSHMNTEAFF.